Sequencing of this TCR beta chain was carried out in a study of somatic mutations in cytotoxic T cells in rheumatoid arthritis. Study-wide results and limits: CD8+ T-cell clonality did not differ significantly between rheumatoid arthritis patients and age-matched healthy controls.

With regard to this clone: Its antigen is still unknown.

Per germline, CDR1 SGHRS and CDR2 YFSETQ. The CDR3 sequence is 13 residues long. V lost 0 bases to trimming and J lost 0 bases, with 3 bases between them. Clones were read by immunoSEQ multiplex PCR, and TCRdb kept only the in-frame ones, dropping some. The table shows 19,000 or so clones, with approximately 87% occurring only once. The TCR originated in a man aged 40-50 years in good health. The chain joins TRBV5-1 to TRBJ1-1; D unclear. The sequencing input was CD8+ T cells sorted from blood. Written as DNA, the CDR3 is TGCGCCAGCAGCTTGGAGATGAACACTGAAGCTTTCTTT. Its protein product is CASSLEMNTEAFF.